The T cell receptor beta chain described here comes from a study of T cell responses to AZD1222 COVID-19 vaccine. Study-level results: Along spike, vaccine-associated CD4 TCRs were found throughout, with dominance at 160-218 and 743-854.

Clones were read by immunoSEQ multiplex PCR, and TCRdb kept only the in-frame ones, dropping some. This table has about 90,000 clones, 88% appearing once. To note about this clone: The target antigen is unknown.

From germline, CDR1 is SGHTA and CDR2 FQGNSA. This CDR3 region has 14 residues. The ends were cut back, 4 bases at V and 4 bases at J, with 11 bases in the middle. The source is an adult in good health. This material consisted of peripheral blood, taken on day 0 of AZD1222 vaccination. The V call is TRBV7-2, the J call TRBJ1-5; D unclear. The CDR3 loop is CASSYIGPNQPQHF. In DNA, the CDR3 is TGTGCCAGCAGCTACATCGGCCCTAATCAGCCCCAGCATTTT.